Below, one T cell receptor (beta chain) is given with its context. This sample is drawn from a study of blood T cell repertoires in COVID-19. Turning to the study itself: Material from acute and convalescent COVID-19 was sourced from the United States, Italy and Spain. The analysed material was cDNA or gDNA that came from T cells, B-cell-depleted T cells, or PBMCs.

Seattle's enrolled individuals joined amid active infection and were then monitored longitudinally. In the authors' workflow: Amplifying reference gene primers gave estimates of nucleated cell counts. The table came from immunoSEQ multiplex PCR; TCRdb's copy has only in-frame clones and leaves some out. The D gene and trimming were derived from the DNA, and the V and J assignments and clone size from that table. The repertoire holds almost 250,000 clones, with about 82% as singletons. Germline trimming cut 0 bases from V and 5 bases from J; bases unmatched to any gene: 2. Germline V gives CDR1 MNHEY, CDR2 SVGAGI. The CDR3 consists of 14 residues.

This TCR derives from a woman over 75 with COVID-19, enrolled during active disease. The specimen sequenced was peripheral blood. The chain joins TRBV6-5 to TRBJ1-1, with 8 nucleotides matching TRBD1. CDR3 in DNA: TGTGCCAGCAGTTACTCCCGGACAGGGACTGAAGCTTTCTTT. Translated: CASSYSRTGTEAFF.